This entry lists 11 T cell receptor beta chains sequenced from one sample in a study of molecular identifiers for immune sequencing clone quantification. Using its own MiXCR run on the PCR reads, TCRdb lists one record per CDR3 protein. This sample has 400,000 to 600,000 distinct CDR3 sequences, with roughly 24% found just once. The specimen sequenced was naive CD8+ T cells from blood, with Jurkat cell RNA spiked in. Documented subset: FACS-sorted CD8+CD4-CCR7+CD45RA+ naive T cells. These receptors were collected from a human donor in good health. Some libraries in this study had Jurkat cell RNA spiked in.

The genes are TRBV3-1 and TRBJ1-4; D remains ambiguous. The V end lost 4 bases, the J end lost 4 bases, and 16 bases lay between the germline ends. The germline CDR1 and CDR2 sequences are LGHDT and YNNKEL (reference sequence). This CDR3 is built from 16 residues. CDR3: CASSPETQTNNEKLFF. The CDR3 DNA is TGTGCCAGCAGCCCTGAGACACAAACGAATAATGAAAAACTGTTTTTT.

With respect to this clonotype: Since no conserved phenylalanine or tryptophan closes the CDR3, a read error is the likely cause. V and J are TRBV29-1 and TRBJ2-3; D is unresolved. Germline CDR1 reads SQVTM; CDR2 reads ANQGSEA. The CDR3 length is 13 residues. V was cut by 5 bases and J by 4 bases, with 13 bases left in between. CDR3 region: CSVPRRPSDTQYV. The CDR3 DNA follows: TGCAGCGTTCCCCGGCGTCCTTCAGATACGCAGTATGTT.

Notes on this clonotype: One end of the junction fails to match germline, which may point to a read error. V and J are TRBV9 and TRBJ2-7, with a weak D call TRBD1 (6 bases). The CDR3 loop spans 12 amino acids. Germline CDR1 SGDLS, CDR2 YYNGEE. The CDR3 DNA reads TGTGCCAGCAGCGAGCAGGGGTACGAGCAGCACTTC. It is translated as CASSEQGYEQHF.

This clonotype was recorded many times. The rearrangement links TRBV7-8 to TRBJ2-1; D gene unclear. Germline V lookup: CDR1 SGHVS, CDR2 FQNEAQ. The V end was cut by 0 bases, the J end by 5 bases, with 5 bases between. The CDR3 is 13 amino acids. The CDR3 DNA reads TGTGCCAGCAGCTTAGCCAGCCACAATGAGCAGTTCTTC. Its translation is CASSLASHNEQFF.

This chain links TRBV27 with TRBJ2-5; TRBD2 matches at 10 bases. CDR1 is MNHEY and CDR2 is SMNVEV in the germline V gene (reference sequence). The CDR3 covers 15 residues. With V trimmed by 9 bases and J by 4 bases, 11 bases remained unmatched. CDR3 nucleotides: TGTGCCAGTGGGCCCAGACTAGCGGGCTTAGAGACCCAGTACTTC. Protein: CASGPRLAGLETQYF.

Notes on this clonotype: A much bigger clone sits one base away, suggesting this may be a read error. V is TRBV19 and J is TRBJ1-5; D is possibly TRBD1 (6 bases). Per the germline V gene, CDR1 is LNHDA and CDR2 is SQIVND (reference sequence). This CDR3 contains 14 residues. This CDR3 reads CGSSTTGLIQPQHF. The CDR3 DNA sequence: TGTGGCAGTAGTACAACAGGGTTAATTCAGCCCCAGCATTTT.

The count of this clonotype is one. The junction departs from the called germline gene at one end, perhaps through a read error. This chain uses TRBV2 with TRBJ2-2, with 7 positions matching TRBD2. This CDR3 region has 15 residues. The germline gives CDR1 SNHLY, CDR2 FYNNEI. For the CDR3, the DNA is TGTGCCAGCACCCCCGGGACTACCAACACCGGGGAGCTGTCTTTT. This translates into CASTPGTTNTGELSF.

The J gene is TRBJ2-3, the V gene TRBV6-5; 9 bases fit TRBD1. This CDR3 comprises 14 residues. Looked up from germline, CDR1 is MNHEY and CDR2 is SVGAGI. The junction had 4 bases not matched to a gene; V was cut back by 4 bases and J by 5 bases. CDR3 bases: TGTGCCAGCAGTTTACAGGGGGCTCAAGATACGCAGTATTTT. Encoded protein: CASSLQGAQDTQYF.

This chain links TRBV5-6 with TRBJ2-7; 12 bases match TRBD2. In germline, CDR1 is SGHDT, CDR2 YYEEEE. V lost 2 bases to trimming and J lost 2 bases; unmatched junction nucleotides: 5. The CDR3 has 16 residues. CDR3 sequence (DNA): TGTGCCAGCAGCTTAGTGACTAGCGGGGGCCCCTACGAGCAGTACTTC. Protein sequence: CASSLVTSGGPYEQYF.

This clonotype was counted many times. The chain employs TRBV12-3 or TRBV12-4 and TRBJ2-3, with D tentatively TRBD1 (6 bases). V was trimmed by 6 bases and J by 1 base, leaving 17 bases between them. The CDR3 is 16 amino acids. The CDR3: CASSQKTGRGTDTQYF. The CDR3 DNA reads TGTGCCAGCAGCCAAAAAACAGGGAGAGGCACAGATACGCAGTATTTT.

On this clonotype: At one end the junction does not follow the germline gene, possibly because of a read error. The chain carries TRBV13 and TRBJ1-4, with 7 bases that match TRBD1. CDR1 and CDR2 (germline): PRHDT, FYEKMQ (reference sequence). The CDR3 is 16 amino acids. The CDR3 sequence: CASSPKTGFGDEKLIF. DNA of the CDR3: TGTGCCAGCAGCCCGAAGACAGGGTTTGGCGATGAAAAACTGATTTTT.